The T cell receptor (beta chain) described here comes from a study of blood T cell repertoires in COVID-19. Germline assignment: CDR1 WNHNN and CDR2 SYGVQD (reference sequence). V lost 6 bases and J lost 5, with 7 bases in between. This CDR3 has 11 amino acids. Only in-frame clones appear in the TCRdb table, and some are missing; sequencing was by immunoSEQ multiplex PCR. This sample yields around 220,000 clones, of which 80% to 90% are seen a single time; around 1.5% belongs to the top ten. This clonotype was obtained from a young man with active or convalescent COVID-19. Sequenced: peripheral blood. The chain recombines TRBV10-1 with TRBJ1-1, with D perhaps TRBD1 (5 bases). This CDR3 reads CASSGGTEAFF. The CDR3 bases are TGCGCCAGCAGCGGGGGGACTGAAGCTTTCTTT.